This entry concerns a single T cell receptor (beta chain). Antigen specificity is unknown. This sample is part of a study of OX40 agonist ivuxolimab in advanced cancers. Study at large: Ivuxolimab doses were 0.01, 0.1, 0.3, 1.5, 3 or 10 mg/kg every 2 weeks. Broader study findings: Relative to CD4+ cells, CD8+ T cells on average had more expanded clones.

Only in-frame clones appear in the TCRdb table, and some are missing; sequencing was by immunoSEQ multiplex PCR. The sample yields 25,000 to 40,000 clones, 84% seen once. The source is an adult with an advanced solid tumor such as melanoma, head and neck, liver or kidney cancer. The sample in question was CD4+ or CD8+ T cells sorted from blood, obtained in a trial of the OX40 agonist ivuxolimab.

As DNA, the CDR3 is TGCGCCAGCAGCCAAGGAACGATACTAGCGGGGGCCTCCTACAATGAGCAGTTCTTC. Residues: CASSQGTILAGASYNEQFF. The chain employs TRBV4-1 and TRBJ2-1; TRBD2 matches at 11 bases. V shed 1 base, J shed 0 bases, and the junction held 8 bases outside the gene matches. Germline CDR1 and CDR2: MGHRA and YSYEKL. The CDR3 has 19 residues.